Reported below is one TCR beta chain. The data were taken from a study of blood T cell repertoires in COVID-19. Losses at the gene ends were 0 bases for V and 4 bases for J; bases not matched to a gene: 4. The CDR3 is made up of 17 amino acids. Germline V gene lookup returns CDR1 SGHNT and CDR2 YENEEA. Some clones are missing from TCRdb's copy, which holds only in-frame ones; the method was immunoSEQ multiplex PCR. The sample includes 85,000 to 90,000 clones, roughly 90% of them seen just once. The gene calls are TRBV11-3 and TRBJ2-1, with 12 bases that match TRBD1. This TCR derives from a man aged 80 or over with active or convalescent COVID-19. Sample: peripheral blood. CDR3 sequence: CASSLDLGQGAYNEQFF. CDR3 in DNA: TGTGCCAGCAGCTTAGACCTGGGACAGGGGGCTTACAATGAGCAGTTCTTC.